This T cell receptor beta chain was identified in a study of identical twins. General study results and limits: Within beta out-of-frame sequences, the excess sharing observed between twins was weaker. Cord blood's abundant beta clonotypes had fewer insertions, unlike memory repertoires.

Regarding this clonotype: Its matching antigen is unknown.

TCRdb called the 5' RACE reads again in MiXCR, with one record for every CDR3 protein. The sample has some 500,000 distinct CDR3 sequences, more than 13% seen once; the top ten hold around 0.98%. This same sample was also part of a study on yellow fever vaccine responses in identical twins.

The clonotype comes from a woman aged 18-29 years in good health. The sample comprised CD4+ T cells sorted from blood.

The CDR3 region has the DNA TGCAGTGCTAGAGTTCTAGCGGCCTACAATGAGCAGTTCTTC. Amino acid sequence: CSARVLAAYNEQFF. The chain couples TRBV20-1 to TRBJ2-1, with 7 bases matching TRBD2. This CDR3 region has 14 residues. Looked up from germline, CDR1 is DFQATT and CDR2 is SNEGSKA (reference sequence). J lost 2 bases, V lost 1 base, and 2 bases had no gene match.